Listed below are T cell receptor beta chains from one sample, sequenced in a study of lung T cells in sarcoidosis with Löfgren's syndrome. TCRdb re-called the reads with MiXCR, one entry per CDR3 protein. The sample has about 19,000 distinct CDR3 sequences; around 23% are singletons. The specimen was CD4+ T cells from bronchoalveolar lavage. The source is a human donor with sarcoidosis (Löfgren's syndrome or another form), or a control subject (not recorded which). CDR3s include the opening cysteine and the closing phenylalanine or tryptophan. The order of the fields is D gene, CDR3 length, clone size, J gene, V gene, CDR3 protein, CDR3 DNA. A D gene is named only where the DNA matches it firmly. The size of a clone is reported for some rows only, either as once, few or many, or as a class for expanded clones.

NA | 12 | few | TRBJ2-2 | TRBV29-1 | CSVPTGAGELFF | TGCAGCGTTCCGACAGGCGCCGGGGAGCTGTTTTTT
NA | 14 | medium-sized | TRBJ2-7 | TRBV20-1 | CSARSPRSSYEQYF | TGCAGTGCTAGATCCCCCCGAAGCTCCTACGAGCAGTACTTC
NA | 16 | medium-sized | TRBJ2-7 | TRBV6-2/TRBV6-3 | CASSYSGQRVTYEQYF | TGTGCCAGCAGTTACTCTGGGCAGAGAGTAACCTACGAGCAGTACTTC
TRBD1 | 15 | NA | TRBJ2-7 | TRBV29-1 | CSVVGDSVSSYEQYF | TGCAGCGTTGTAGGGGACAGCGTGAGCTCCTACGAGCAGTACTTC
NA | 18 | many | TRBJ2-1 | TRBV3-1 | CASSQYIAVAVSYNEQFF | TGTGCCAGCAGCCAATATATCGCAGTAGCGGTATCCTACAATGAGCAGTTCTTC
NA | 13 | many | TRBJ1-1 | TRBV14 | CATDNDMNTEAFF | TGTGCCACGGACAATGACATGAACACTGAAGCTTTCTTT
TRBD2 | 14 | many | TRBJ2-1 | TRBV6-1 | CASEREGAANEQFF | TGTGCCAGCGAGCGGGAGGGGGCAGCAAATGAGCAGTTCTTC
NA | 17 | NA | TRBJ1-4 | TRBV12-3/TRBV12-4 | CASSHRQGLQRSEKLVF | TGTGCCAGCAGCCACCGCCAGGGGCTGCAAAGGAGTGAAAAACTGGTTTTT
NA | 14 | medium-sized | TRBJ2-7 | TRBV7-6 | CASSPHRGAYEQYF | TGTGCCAGCAGCCCCCATCGGGGTGCCTACGAGCAGTACTTC
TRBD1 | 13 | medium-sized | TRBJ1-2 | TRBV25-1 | CASTKGQGQGYTF | TGTGCCAGCACAAAGGGACAGGGGCAGGGCTACACCTTC
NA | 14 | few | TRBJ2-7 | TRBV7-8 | CASSLAPGLYEQYF | TGTGCCAGCAGCTTAGCGCCGGGGCTCTACGAGCAGTACTTC
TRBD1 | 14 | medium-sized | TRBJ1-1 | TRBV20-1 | CSASEGAMNTEAFF | TGCAGTGCTTCAGAGGGGGCCATGAACACTGAAGCTTTCTTT
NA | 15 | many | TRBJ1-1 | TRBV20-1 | CSARAPGRTNTEAFF | TGCAGTGCTAGAGCCCCGGGACGGACGAACACTGAAGCTTTCTTT
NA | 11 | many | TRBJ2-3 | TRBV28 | CASTTIDTQYF | TGTGCCAGCACCACTATAGATACGCAGTATTTT
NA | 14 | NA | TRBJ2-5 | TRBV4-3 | CASSPGRTQETQYF | TGCGCCAGCAGCCCCGGACGGACCCAAGAGACCCAGTACTTC
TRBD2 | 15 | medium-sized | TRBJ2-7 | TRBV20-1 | CSARGGAGALYEQYF | TGCAGTGCTAGAGGGGGAGCGGGAGCCCTCTACGAGCAGTACTTC
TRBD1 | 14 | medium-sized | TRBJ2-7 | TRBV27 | CASTHRTGVYEQYF | TGTGCCAGCACCCACCGGACAGGGGTGTATGAGCAGTACTTC
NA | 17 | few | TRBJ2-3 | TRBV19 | CASSIRKTGPGPHTQYF | TGTGCCAGTAGTATTCGAAAGACTGGGCCCGGTCCCCATACGCAGTATTTT
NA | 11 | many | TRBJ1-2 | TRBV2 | CASTEAGGYTF | TGTGCCAGCACAGAGGCCGGCGGCTACACCTTC
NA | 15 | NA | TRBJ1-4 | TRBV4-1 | CASSRRQGFDEKLFF | TGCGCCAGCAGCCGCCGCCAGGGGTTCGATGAAAAACTGTTTTTT
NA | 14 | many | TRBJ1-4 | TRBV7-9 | CASSLRQSNEKLFF | TGTGCCAGCAGCTTACGGCAGTCTAATGAAAAACTGTTTTTT
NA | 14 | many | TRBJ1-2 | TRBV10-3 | CAISLGQRISGYTF | TGTGCCATCAGCCTCGGACAGCGAATCTCTGGCTACACCTTC
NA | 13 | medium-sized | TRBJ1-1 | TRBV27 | CASSRGEGTEAFF | TGTGCCAGCAGCCGGGGGGAGGGGACTGAAGCTTTCTTT
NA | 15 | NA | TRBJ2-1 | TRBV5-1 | CASSSARSSYDEQFF | TGCGCCAGCAGCTCGGCGAGGAGCTCCTACGATGAGCAGTTCTTC
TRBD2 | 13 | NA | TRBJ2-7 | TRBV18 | CASSPSGSHEQYF | TGTGCCAGCTCACCAAGCGGGAGCCACGAGCAGTACTTC
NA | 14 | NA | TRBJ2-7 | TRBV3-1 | CASSHSGSSYEQYF | TGTGCCAGCAGCCACTCGGGATCCTCCTACGAGCAGTACTTC
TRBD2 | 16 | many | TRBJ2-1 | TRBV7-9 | CASSLGLAATYNEQFF | TGTGCCAGCAGCTTAGGACTAGCGGCCACCTACAATGAGCAGTTCTTC
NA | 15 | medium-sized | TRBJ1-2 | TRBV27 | CASSLLSGAGSGYTF | TGTGCCAGCAGTTTATTAAGCGGGGCAGGAAGTGGCTACACCTTC
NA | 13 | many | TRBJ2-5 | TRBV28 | CATTRSRRETQYF | TGTGCCACAACTAGGTCCAGACGAGAGACCCAGTACTTC
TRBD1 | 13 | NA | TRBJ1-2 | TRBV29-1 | CSVPGTDNYGYTF | TGCAGCGTTCCCGGGACAGACAACTATGGCTACACCTTC
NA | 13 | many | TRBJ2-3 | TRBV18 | CASSPVAADTQYF | TGTGCCAGCTCACCTGTGGCGGCAGATACGCAGTATTTT
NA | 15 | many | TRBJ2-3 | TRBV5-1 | CASSRTRPSTDTQYF | TGCGCCAGCAGCCGAACCAGACCGAGCACAGATACGCAGTATTTT
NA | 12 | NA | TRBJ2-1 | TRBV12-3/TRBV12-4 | CASRTSNNEQFF | TGTGCCAGCCGTACTAGTAACAATGAGCAGTTCTTC
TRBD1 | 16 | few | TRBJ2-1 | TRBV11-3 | CASSTGGGQGVYEQFF | TGTGCCAGCAGCACAGGGGGGGGACAGGGAGTGTATGAGCAGTTCTTC
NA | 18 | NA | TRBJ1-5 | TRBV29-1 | CSVEGTDGIAGSNQPQHF | TGCAGCGTCGAGGGGACCGACGGGATCGCCGGTAGCAATCAGCCCCAGCATTTT
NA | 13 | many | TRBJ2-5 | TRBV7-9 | CASSPRQKETQYF | TGTGCCAGCAGCCCACGGCAGAAAGAGACCCAGTACTTC
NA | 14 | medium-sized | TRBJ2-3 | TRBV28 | CASSWLQGTDTQYF | TGTGCCAGCAGTTGGTTACAGGGTACAGATACGCAGTATTTT
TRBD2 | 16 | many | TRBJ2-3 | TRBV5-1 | CASSPGGASGRDTQYF | TGCGCCAGCAGCCCCGGTGGGGCTAGCGGAAGAGATACGCAGTATTTT
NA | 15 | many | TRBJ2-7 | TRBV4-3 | CASSQGAVSSYEQYF | TGCGCCAGCAGCCAAGGGGCGGTGAGCTCCTACGAGCAGTACTTC
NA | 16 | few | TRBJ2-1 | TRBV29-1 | CSVEVSLARSYNEQFF | TGCAGCGTTGAAGTTTCGCTAGCGAGGTCCTACAATGAGCAGTTCTTC
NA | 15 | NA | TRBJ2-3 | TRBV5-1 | CASSFTGMSTDTQYF | TGCGCCAGCAGCTTTACAGGGATGAGCACAGATACGCAGTATTTT
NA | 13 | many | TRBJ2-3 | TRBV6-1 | CASSWTGTDTQYF | TGTGCCAGCAGTTGGACAGGCACAGATACGCAGTATTTT
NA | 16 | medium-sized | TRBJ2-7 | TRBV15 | CATSRDFWDSDYEQYF | TGTGCCACCAGCAGAGATTTCTGGGACTCAGACTACGAGCAGTACTTC
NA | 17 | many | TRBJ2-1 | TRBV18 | CASSESPGASVGDEQFF | TGTGCCAGCTCAGAGAGTCCTGGGGCTAGCGTGGGCGATGAGCAGTTCTTC
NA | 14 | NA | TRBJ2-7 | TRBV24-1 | CATSDPGQTQEQHF | TGTGCCACCAGTGACCCCGGACAGACACAAGAGCAGCACTTC
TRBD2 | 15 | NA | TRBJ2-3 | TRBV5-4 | CASSSELAVSDTQYF | TGTGCCAGCAGCTCCGAACTAGCGGTTTCGGATACGCAGTATTTT
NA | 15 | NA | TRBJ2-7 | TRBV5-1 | CASRRQPDYSYEQYF | TGCGCCAGCAGGAGACAGCCAGATTACTCCTACGAGCAGTACTTC
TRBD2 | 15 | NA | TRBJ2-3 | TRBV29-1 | CSAIGLAEPADTQYF | TGCAGCGCCATCGGACTAGCGGAGCCAGCAGATACGCAGTATTTT
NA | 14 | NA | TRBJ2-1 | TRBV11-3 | CASSPDSSYNEQFF | TGTGCCAGCAGCCCGGACAGTAGTTACAATGAGCAGTTCTTC
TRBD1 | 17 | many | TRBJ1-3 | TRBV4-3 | CASSQAPTGAPGNTIYF | TGCGCCAGCAGCCAAGCGCCTACAGGGGCACCTGGAAACACCATATATTTT
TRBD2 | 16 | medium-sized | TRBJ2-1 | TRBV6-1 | CASSAPGLAGGYEQFF | TGTGCCAGCAGCGCGCCGGGACTAGCGGGAGGGTATGAGCAGTTCTTC
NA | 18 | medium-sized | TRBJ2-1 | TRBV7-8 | CASSLIAQTAYSYNEQFF | TGTGCCAGCAGCTTAATCGCTCAGACGGCTTATAGCTACAATGAGCAGTTCTTC
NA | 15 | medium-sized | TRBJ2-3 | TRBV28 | CASSLPGRDRDTQYF | TGTGCCAGCAGTTTACCGGGACGGGACCGAGATACGCAGTATTTT
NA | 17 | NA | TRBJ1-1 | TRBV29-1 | CSVENNRADSQDTEAFF | TGCAGCGTTGAAAACAACAGGGCCGATTCCCAGGACACTGAAGCTTTCTTT